What follows are 22 T cell receptor beta chains derived from one specimen sequenced in a study of identical twins. Each CDR3 protein is one row after TCRdb ran MiXCR on the 5' RACE reads. This table has approximately 300,000 distinct CDR3 sequences, roughly 9.8% appearing once. This sample was shared with a second study, whose subject was yellow fever vaccine responses in identical twins.

Sequencing used CD8+ T cells sorted from blood. Receptors originate from a woman aged 18 to 35 in good health.

This clonotype has at least ten counts. The genes are TRBV5-1 and TRBJ2-3; D may be TRBD1 (5 bases). This CDR3 region has 15 residues. Germline V gene sequence: CDR1 SGHRS, CDR2 YFSETQ. V was shortened by 0 bases and J by 0 bases, with 8 bases between the two germline ends. The DNA for the CDR3 is TGCGCCAGCAGCTTGGCGACAGACAGCACAGATACGCAGTATTTT. Encoded protein: CASSLATDSTDTQYF. The full variable domain, its missing parts supplied by reference TRBV5-1 and TRBJ2-3, is KAGVTQTPRYLIKTRGQQVTLSCSPISGHRSVSWYQQTPGQGLQFLFEYFSETQRNKGNFPGRFSGRQFSNSRSEMNVSTLELGDSALYLCASSLATDSTDTQYFGPGTRLTVL.

In its sample, this clonotype was seen many times. The rearrangement joins TRBV7-6 to TRBJ2-1; 9 bases are a match to TRBD1. CDR1 and CDR2 from the germline V gene are SGHVS and FNYEAQ. Trimming at V came to 5 bases and at J to 0 bases, leaving 14 bases not matched to a gene. The CDR3 extends over 19 amino acids. DNA for the CDR3: TGTGCCAGCAGCCCCCGGGACAGGGAGGTAATAAGCTCCTACAATGAGCAGTTCTTC. Translating gives CASSPRDREVISSYNEQFF. Together with reference TRBV7-6 and TRBJ2-1, the CDR3 gives the full variable domain: GAGVSQSPRYKVTKRGQDVALRCDPISGHVSLYWYRQALGQGPEFLTYFNYEAQQDKSGLPNDRFSAERPEGSISTLTIQRTEQRDSAMYRCASSPRDREVISSYNEQFFGPGTRLTVL.

This clonotype occurred a few times. The CDR3 here is CASSFSRGLAGGHNEQFF. For the CDR3, the DNA is TGTGCCAGCAGTTTCTCCAGGGGACTAGCGGGAGGACATAATGAGCAGTTCTTC. This chain joins TRBV12-3 or TRBV12-4 and TRBJ2-1; 15 positions agree with TRBD2. The trim removed 3 bases at V and 7 bases at J, leaving 10 bases unmatched. The CDR3 extends over 18 amino acids.

J is TRBJ2-7 and V is TRBV28; D is undetermined. The germline V gene encodes CDR1 MDHEN and CDR2 SYDVKM. The CDR3 extends over 12 amino acids. The V gene lost 3 bases and the J gene lost 4 bases, with 7 bases spanning the gap. CDR3 protein: CASSFREYEQYF. The CDR3 nucleotides read TGTGCCAGCAGTTTTAGGGAATACGAGCAGTACTTC. Drawing the rest from reference TRBV28 and TRBJ2-7, the complete variable domain is DVKVTQSSRYLVKRTGEKVFLECVQDMDHENMFWYRQDPGLGLRLIYFSYDVKMKEKGDIPEGYSVSREKKERFSLILESASTNQTSMYLCASSFREYEQYFGPGTRLTVT.

This clonotype has at least ten counts. The chain is built from TRBV2 and TRBJ2-4; the D gene is possibly TRBD1 (5 bases). From germline, CDR1 is SNHLY and CDR2 FYNNEI. V gave up 5 bases and J gave up 0 bases, with 17 bases separating them. The CDR3 runs to 17 residues. The CDR3 protein is CASSQGSVALAKNIQYF. CDR3 bases: TGTGCCAGCAGTCAGGGATCGGTGGCTCTAGCCAAAAACATTCAGTACTTC.

A few counts support this clonotype. The chain uses TRBV9 and TRBJ2-7; 7 bases match TRBD1. The CDR3 length is 18 residues. CDR1 and CDR2 (germline): SGDLS, YYNGEE. The V segment lost 0 bases and the J segment 3 bases; nucleotides outside the gene matches: 15. The CDR3 DNA sequence: TGTGCCAGCAGCGTAGCCAGGGATGGGACAGAAATTAACTACGAGCAGTACTTC. This gives the protein CASSVARDGTEINYEQYF.

This clonotype appeared many times. The genes are TRBV14 and TRBJ2-7; D not resolved. Trimming left V 0 bases short and J 5 bases short, with 5 bases between. CDR1 is SGHDN and CDR2 is FVKESK in the germline V gene. The CDR3 runs to 12 residues. Here the CDR3 DNA reads TGTGCCAGCAGCCAAGAAAGCCACGAGCAGTACTTC. Translated, it gives CASSQESHEQYF.

This clonotype was seen a handful of times. J is TRBJ2-7 and V is TRBV4-3; D remains unclear. CDR3 length: 15 amino acids. Trimming shortened V by 0 bases and J by 5 bases, and 14 bases separated the two germline ends. The germline gives CDR1 LGHNA, CDR2 YSLEER. The CDR3 DNA is TGCGCCAGCAGCCAAGATTTATACAGTGTCCACGAGCAGTACTTC. It specifies CASSQDLYSVHEQYF.

At least ten counts were recorded for this clonotype. V is TRBV29-1 and J is TRBJ2-5; D ambiguous. Germline V gene lookup returns CDR1 SQVTM and CDR2 ANQGSEA. V lost 3 bases and J 1 base, leaving 6 bases between the germline ends. The CDR3 spans 12 residues. CDR3 nucleotide sequence: TGCAGCGTTGAGGAGATCCAAGAGACCCAGTACTTC. This encodes CSVEEIQETQYF.

This clonotype has more than one count but fewer than ten. The chain uses TRBV4-1 and TRBJ2-1; D gene uncertain. The CDR3 covers 15 residues. The germline gives CDR1 MGHRA, CDR2 YSYEKL. With 0 bases removed from V and 10 bases from J, the gap between germline ends came to 16 bases. The chain's CDR3 is CASSQDYPALGEQFF. DNA for the CDR3: TGCGCCAGCAGCCAAGATTACCCAGCTTTAGGGGAGCAGTTCTTC.

V gene TRBV7-9 combines with J gene TRBJ1-5, with 7 positions matching TRBD1. The CDR3 extends over 15 amino acids. In germline, CDR1 is SEHNR, CDR2 FQNEAQ (reference sequence). Trimming cost V 5 bases and J 2 bases; bases outside gene matches: 6. The CDR3 spells CASSGQVGGNQPQHF. The CDR3 DNA is TGTGCCAGCAGCGGACAGGTGGGGGGCAATCAGCCCCAGCATTTT. Full variable domain (remainder filled in from reference TRBV7-9 and TRBJ1-5): DTGVSQNPRHKITKRGQNVTFRCDPISEHNRLYWYRQTLGQGPEFLTYFQNEAQLEKSRLLSDRFSAERPKGSFSTLEIQRTEQGDSAMYLCASSGQVGGNQPQHFGDGTRLSIL.

This clonotype showed up just a few times. The J gene is TRBJ2-5, the V gene TRBV29-1; D call uncertain. The CDR3 is made up of 13 amino acids. The germline CDR1 and CDR2 sequences are SQVTM and ANQGSEA. CDR3 sequence (DNA): TGCAGAGTCCCGGCCCAGGTCCAAGAGACCCAGTACTTC. Protein: CRVPAQVQETQYF.

This clonotype appeared many times. The J gene is TRBJ2-2, the V gene TRBV10-2, with unresolved D. The CDR3 is made up of 16 amino acids. Trimming removed 2 bases at V and 1 base at J, with 11 bases between. Germline lookup yields CDR1 WSHSY and CDR2 SAAADI. Written as DNA, the CDR3 is TGCGCCAGCAGTGAGACGGTTGACCTGAACACCGGGGAGCTGTTTTTT. The encoded protein is CASSETVDLNTGELFF.

This clonotype occurred a few times. The V gene is TRBV27, the J gene TRBJ2-7, with D possibly TRBD2 on 6 matching bases. Germline CDR1 is MNHEY and CDR2 is SMNVEV (reference sequence). Trimming shortened V by 6 bases and J by 2 bases, and 14 bases separated the two germline ends. The CDR3 runs to 14 residues. In nucleotides, the CDR3 is TGTGCCAGCAGAGCGCGGGACCGACCCTACGAGCAGTACTTC. Its translation: CASRARDRPYEQYF.

This clonotype turned up a few times. The chain carries TRBV11-2 and TRBJ2-1; D possibly uses TRBD1 or TRBD2 (5 bases each). The CDR3 covers 13 residues. Germline lookup yields CDR1 SGHAT and CDR2 FQNNGV. Trimming cost V 7 bases and J 9 bases, with 16 bases left between them. DNA for the CDR3: TGTGCCAGCACCCTAGACCCGGGACGTGAGCAGTTCTTC. Residues: CASTLDPGREQFF.

This clonotype was detected only a few times. V usage is TRBV28 and J usage is TRBJ2-7; perhaps TRBD2 as D (5 bases). The CDR3 extends over 12 amino acids. Trimming shortened V by 3 bases and J by 5 bases, and 8 bases separated the two germline ends. Per germline, CDR1 MDHEN and CDR2 SYDVKM. CDR3 in amino acids: CASSFLGNEQYF. CDR3 coding DNA: TGTGCCAGCAGTTTTCTCGGGAACGAGCAGTACTTC.

The genes are TRBV11-2 and TRBJ2-3; D may be TRBD2 (6 bases). Deletions cut 4 bases from V and 1 base from J, with 27 bases between. Germline lookup yields CDR1 SGHAT and CDR2 FQNNGV. The CDR3 is made up of 20 amino acids. The CDR3 here is CASSCNKLRRERPCTDTQYF. CDR3 DNA: TGTGCCAGCAGCTGTAATAAGTTACGTCGGGAGAGGCCCTGCACAGATACGCAGTATTTT.

The chain uses TRBV6-2 or TRBV6-3 and TRBJ2-4; D perhaps matches TRBD1 (5 bases). V lost 2 bases and J 1 base, leaving 15 bases between the germline ends. Per the germline V gene, CDR1 is MNHEY and CDR2 is SVGEGT. The CDR3 totals 17 residues. This chain's CDR3 is CASSYPVSGAAKNIQYF. The CDR3 bases are TGTGCCAGCAGTTACCCAGTTAGTGGGGCCGCCAAAAACATTCAGTACTTC.

This clonotype was recorded at least ten times. The V and J genes are TRBV5-6 and TRBJ2-7, with D possibly being TRBD2 (6 bases). The V gene's germline CDR1 is SGHDT and CDR2 YYEEEE. The length of the CDR3 is 12 residues. With 5 bases removed from V and 7 bases from J, the gap between germline ends came to 13 bases. This CDR3 reads CASRAGTLEQYF. DNA of the CDR3: TGTGCCAGCAGGGCCGGGACTCTTGAGCAGTACTTC.

This chain joins TRBV6-1 and TRBJ1-2, with D unclear. Between the trimmed V and J ends, which lost 7 bases and 8 bases, there was a span of 11 bases. CDR3 length: 11 amino acids. Germline values: CDR1 MNHNS, CDR2 SASEGT. CDR3: CASTWEDGYTF. As DNA, the CDR3 is TGTGCCAGCACGTGGGAGGACGGCTACACCTTC.

A few counts support this clonotype. J is TRBJ1-6 and V is TRBV12-3 or TRBV12-4; possible D gene TRBD1, 5 bases. The CDR3 is made up of 14 amino acids. Trimming cost V 0 bases and J 9 bases, with 9 bases left between them. In DNA form, the CDR3 reads TGTGCCAGCAGTTTAGCGGTGGGGACTTCACCCCTCCACTTT. It is translated as CASSLAVGTSPLHF.

This clonotype was seen at least ten times. The chain employs TRBV5-1 and TRBJ1-1; tentatively, D is TRBD1 (6 bases). The CDR3 consists of 12 residues. In germline, CDR1 is SGHRS, CDR2 YFSETQ. Deletions cut 0 bases from V and 6 bases from J, with 6 bases between. The CDR3 region is CASSLEGAEAFF. The CDR3 DNA reads as TGCGCCAGCAGCTTGGAGGGGGCTGAAGCTTTCTTT.